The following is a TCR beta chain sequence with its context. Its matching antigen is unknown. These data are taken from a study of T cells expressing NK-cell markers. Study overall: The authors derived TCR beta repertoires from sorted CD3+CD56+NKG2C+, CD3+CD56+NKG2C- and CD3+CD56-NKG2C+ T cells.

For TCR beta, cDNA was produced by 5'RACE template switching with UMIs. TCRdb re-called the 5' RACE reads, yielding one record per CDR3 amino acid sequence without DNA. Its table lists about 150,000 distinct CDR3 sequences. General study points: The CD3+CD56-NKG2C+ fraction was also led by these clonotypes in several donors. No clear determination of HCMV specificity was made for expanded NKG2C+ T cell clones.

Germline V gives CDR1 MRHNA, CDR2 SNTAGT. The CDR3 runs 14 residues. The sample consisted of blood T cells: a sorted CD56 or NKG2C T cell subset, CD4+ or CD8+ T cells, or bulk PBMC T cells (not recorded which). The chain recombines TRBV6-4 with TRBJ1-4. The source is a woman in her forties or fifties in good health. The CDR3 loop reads CATSPTATNEKLFF.